This T cell receptor beta chain stems from a study of T cells in Graves' hyperthyroidism and ophthalmopathy. Researchers amplified the TCR beta CDR3 regions from RNA transcripts. An initial round of RT-PCR targeting the TCR CDR3 relied on the HTBI primer set. A single record per CDR3 protein comes from TCRdb applying MiXCR to the multiplex PCR reads. Among around 400,000 distinct CDR3 sequences listed, more than 20% were seen once. This CDR3 has 13 amino acids. With 6 bases clipped from V and 11 bases from J, the junction kept 7 bases outside the gene matches. In germline, CDR1 is MDHEN, CDR2 SYDVKM. At least ten counts were recorded for this clonotype.

Source material: blood. The TCR was taken from a man between 45 and 60 years old with Graves' hyperthyroidism. The V and J genes are TRBV28 and TRBJ1-1; 12 nucleotides match TRBD1. This CDR3 reads CASSSGTGGSAFF. CDR3 DNA sequence: TGTGCCAGCAGCTCCGGGACAGGGGGCTCGGCTTTCTTT.